This T cell receptor (beta chain) emerged from a study of blood T cell repertoires in COVID-19. The method was immunoSEQ multiplex PCR; TCRdb's version includes in-frame clones alone and lacks a portion of them. The sample lists over 250,000 clones; 90% were seen once. CDR3 size: 14 residues. V was pared by 6 bases and J by 7 bases, with 22 bases between. The germline V gene encodes CDR1 SQVTM and CDR2 ANQGSEA. The sequence was obtained from a woman aged 45 to 65 with COVID-19, enrolled during active disease. V usage is TRBV29-1 and J usage is TRBJ2-7, with a tentative D call TRBD2 (6 bases). The material sequenced was peripheral blood. CDR3 sequence: CSVGIADSAGEQYF. In DNA form, the CDR3 reads TGCAGCGTGGGGATAGCGGACTCCGCGGGGGAGCAGTACTTC.